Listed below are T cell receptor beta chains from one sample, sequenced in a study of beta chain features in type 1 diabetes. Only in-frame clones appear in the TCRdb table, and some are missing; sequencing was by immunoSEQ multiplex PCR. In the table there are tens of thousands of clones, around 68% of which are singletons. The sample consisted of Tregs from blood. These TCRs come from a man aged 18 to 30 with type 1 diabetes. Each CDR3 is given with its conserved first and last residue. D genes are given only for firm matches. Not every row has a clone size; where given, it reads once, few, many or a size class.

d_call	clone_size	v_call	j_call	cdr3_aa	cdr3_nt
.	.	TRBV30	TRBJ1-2	CACRLWSGYTF	TGTGCCTGCCGCCTCTGGAGTGGCTACACCTTC
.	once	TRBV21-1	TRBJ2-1	CASSNCGNNEQFF	TGTGCCAGCAGCAATTGCGGTAACAATGAGCAGTTCTTC
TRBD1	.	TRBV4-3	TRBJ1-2	CASSQGQGGTYGYTF	TGCGCCAGCAGCCAGGGACAGGGGGGCACCTATGGCTACACCTTC
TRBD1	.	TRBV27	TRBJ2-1	CASSPPGQGVNEQFF	TGTGCCAGCAGTCCGCCGGGACAGGGGGTAAATGAGCAGTTCTTC
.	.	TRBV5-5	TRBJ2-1	CEWSDSFF	TGTGAGTGGAGCGACTCGTTCTTC
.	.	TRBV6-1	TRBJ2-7	CASDRSSPIKYEQYF	TGTGCCAGCGATAGGAGTTCCCCCATAAAGTACGAGCAGTACTTC
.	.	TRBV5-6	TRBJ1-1	CASSLARGLNTEAFF	TGTGCCAGCAGCCTGGCGAGGGGGTTGAACACTGAAGCTTTCTTT
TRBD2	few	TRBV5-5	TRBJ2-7	CASSLLLAGVGEQYF	TGTGCCAGCAGCTTATTACTAGCGGGAGTCGGCGAGCAGTACTTC
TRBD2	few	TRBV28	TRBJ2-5	CASSRLAGLEETQYF	TGTGCCAGCAGCCGACTAGCGGGTTTAGAAGAGACCCAGTACTTC
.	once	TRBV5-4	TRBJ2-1	CASSKASERSYNEQFF	TGTGCCAGCAGTAAAGCTAGCGAGCGTTCCTACAATGAGCAGTTCTTC
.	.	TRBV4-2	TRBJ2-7	CASSQVTDSYEQYF	TGTGCCAGCAGCCAAGTTACGGACAGCTACGAGCAGTACTTC
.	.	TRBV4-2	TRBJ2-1	CASSQTGSSYNEQFF	TGTGCCAGCAGCCAAACAGGGAGCTCCTACAATGAGCAGTTCTTC
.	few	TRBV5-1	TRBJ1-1	CASAKGLDTEAFF	TGCGCCAGCGCAAAGGGGCTGGACACTGAAGCTTTCTTT
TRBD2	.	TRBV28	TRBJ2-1	CASSTQTSGSENEQFF	TGTGCCAGCAGCACCCAAACTAGCGGGAGTGAAAATGAGCAGTTCTTC
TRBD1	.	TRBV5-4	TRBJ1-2	CASSPDRESSPTF	TGTGCCAGCAGCCCCGACAGGGAAAGTTCTCCCACCTTC
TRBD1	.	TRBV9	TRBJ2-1	CASSLDRGLNEQFF	TGTGCCAGCAGCCTGGACAGGGGGCTCAATGAGCAGTTCTTC
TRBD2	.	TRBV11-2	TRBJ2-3	CASSSHLAGSLSTDTQYF	TGTGCCAGCAGCTCCCATCTAGCGGGAAGCCTCAGCACAGATACGCAGTATTTT
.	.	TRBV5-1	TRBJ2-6	CASSLAVGGFPDSGANVLTF	TGCGCCAGCAGCTTGGCAGTTGGGGGGTTTCCCGACTCTGGGGCCAACGTCCTGACTTTC
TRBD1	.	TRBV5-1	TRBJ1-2	CASSLRTGIYGYTF	TGCGCCAGCAGCCTAAGGACAGGGATCTATGGCTACACCTTC
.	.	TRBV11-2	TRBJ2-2	CASAPRLGGELFF	TGTGCCAGCGCCCCAAGACTAGGGGGGGAGCTGTTTTTT
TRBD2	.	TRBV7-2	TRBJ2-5	CASSSGLAAPQETQYF	TGTGCCAGCAGCTCGGGACTAGCGGCCCCACAAGAGACCCAGTACTTC
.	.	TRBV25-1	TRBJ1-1	CASRQTGYFTEAFF	TGTGCCAGCAGACAAACAGGGTACTTCACTGAAGCTTTCTTT
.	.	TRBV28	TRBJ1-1	CASSSSTMRPEAFF	TGTGCCAGCAGTTCCTCCACCATGAGGCCTGAAGCTTTCTTT
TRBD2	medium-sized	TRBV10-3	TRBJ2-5	CAISAGLAGGLETQYF	TGTGCCATCAGCGCTGGGCTAGCGGGTGGTTTGGAGACCCAGTACTTC
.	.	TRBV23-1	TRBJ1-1	CASSQSTGAGEAFF	TGCGCCAGCAGTCAATCGACGGGCGCGGGAGAAGCTTTCTTT
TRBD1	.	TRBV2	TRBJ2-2	CASSVWQGATGELFF	TGTGCCAGCAGTGTCTGGCAGGGGGCAACCGGGGAGCTGTTTTTT
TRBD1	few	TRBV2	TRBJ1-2	CASRDRAYGYTF	TGTGCCAGCAGGGACAGGGCCTATGGCTACACCTTC
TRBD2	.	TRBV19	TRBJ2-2	CASSRTSGGTTGELFF	TGTGCCAGTAGTAGAACTAGCGGGGGAACAACCGGGGAGCTGTTTTTT
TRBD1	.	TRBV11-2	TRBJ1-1	CASSFSGTVAGTEAFF	TGTGCCAGCAGCTTTTCCGGGACAGTTGCCGGCACTGAAGCTTTCTTT
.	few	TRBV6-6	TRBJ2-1	CASSYFDSKLQFF	TGTGCCAGCAGTTACTTTGACAGCAAACTCCAGTTCTTC
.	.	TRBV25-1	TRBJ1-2	CASSPAGLGYGYTF	TGTGCCAGCAGTCCCGCGGGCCTGGGCTATGGCTACACCTTC
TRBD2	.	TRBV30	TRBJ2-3	CACLGTSGRWGTDTQYF	TGTGCCTGTCTCGGGACTAGCGGGAGGTGGGGGACAGATACGCAGTATTTT
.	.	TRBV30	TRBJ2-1	CAWAAGYRYNEQFF	TGTGCCTGGGCGGCGGGTTATCGGTACAATGAGCAGTTCTTC
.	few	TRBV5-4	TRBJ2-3	CASSLSGDTQYF	TGTGCCAGCAGCCTCTCGGGGGATACGCAGTATTTT
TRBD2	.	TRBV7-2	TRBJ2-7	CASSLGGGRLGEQYF	TGTGCCAGCAGCTTAGGGGGCGGGAGGCTCGGCGAGCAGTACTTC
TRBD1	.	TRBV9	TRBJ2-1	CASSGVTGAVEQFF	TGTGCCAGCAGCGGGGTTACAGGGGCAGTTGAACAGTTCTTC
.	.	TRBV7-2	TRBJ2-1	CASSLVASSHGNEQFF	TGTGCCAGCAGCTTAGTCGCATCTAGCCACGGCAATGAGCAGTTCTTC
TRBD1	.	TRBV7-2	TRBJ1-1	CASSLAPGQGPTEAFF	TGTGCCAGCAGCCTAGCCCCGGGACAGGGGCCCACTGAAGCTTTCTTT
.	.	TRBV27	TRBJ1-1	CASSFLGPGGTEAFF	TGTGCCAGCAGTTTCCTGGGGCCAGGTGGCACTGAAGCTTTCTTT
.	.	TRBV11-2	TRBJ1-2	CASSLTAQRGYTF	TGTGCCAGCAGCCTGACAGCTCAACGGGGCTACACCTTC
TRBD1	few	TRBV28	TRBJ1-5	CASSIRDRVKAQPQHF	TGTGCCAGCAGTATCCGGGACAGGGTCAAGGCTCAGCCCCAGCATTTT
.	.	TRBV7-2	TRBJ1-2	CASSKYRDIGYGYTF	TGTGCCAGCAGCAAATACCGGGACATCGGCTATGGCTACACCTTC